Following are 19 T cell receptor beta chains from one sample sequenced in a study of regulatory T cells in long-lasting Graves disease (dated by TCRdb to the early 2020s). The sample's time point label, in plain terms: persistent/refractory GD, antithyroid drugs over 5 years with positive TRAb. For both TCR sequencing and RNA sequencing, RNA was extracted from PBMCs in TRIzol. Library preparation was by multiplex PCR. The reads were generated on an Illumina HiSeq 4000. TCR beta libraries were built with iRepertoire HTBI primers and Arm-PCR amplification of CDR3 regions. TCRdb ran its own pipeline on the public reads, namely fastp trimming at Q25 and MiXCR clone calling, and kept in-frame beta chains. Identical CDR3 proteins give one entry, which carries the most common genes and DNA. The sample table contains more than 650,000 distinct CDR3 sequences; only one count was recorded for 25% to 35% of them. The ten largest make up roughly 46% of the sample.

The source was peripheral blood mononuclear cells (PBMCs), collected when the disease was refractory, from a patient treated with antithyroid drugs. These receptors all come from a female donor with Graves disease.

This clonotype was seen a single time. The chain is built from TRBV11-1 and TRBJ2-5, with TRBD1 matching over 9 bases. V dropped 0 bases and J dropped 2; count of bases not matched to a gene: 7. The germline V gene encodes CDR1 SGHAT and CDR2 FQDESV (reference sequence). The CDR3 extends over 17 amino acids. The CDR3 is CASSLARAGTGQETQYF. The CDR3 DNA follows: TGTGCCAGCAGCTTAGCGCGGGCCGGGACAGGGCAAGAGACCCAGTACTTC.

This clonotype was observed a few times. This chain joins TRBV5-1 and TRBJ2-7; possibly TRBD1 for D (5 bases). This CDR3 has 14 residues. V lost 3 bases and J 1 base, leaving 11 bases between the germline ends. Germline CDR1 reads SGHRS; CDR2 reads YFSETQ. CDR3 in DNA: TGCGCCAGCAGCTCCCAGGGATGGTCCTACGAGCAGTACTTC. It translates to CASSSQGWSYEQYF.

This clonotype appeared once. The V call is TRBV7-3, the J call TRBJ1-1; TRBD1 agrees at 7 bases. Germline CDR1 reads SGHTA; CDR2 reads FQGTGA. The CDR3 is 14 residues long. The J segment lost 3 bases and the V segment lost 6 bases, leaving 7 bases of the junction unmatched. CDR3: CASSEYGQDTEAFF. CDR3 DNA sequence: TGTGCCAGCAGTGAATACGGACAGGACACTGAAGCTTTCTTT.

The chain carries TRBV5-6 and TRBJ2-7; possibly TRBD2 for D (5 bases). V shed 0 bases and J shed 3 bases, with 16 bases lying between them. The germline V gene has CDR1 SGHDT and CDR2 YYEEEE. The CDR3 covers 16 residues. This CDR3 reads CASSLDGGGRGYEQYF. The CDR3 DNA reads TGTGCCAGCAGCTTGGATGGAGGTGGGAGAGGCTACGAGCAGTACTTC.

The chain has TRBV5-1 and TRBJ1-5; perhaps TRBD1 as D (5 bases). The CDR3 is made up of 14 amino acids. V shed 0 bases and J shed 5 bases, with 9 bases lying between them. Germline V gives CDR1 SGHRS, CDR2 YFSETQ. For the CDR3, the DNA is TGCGCCAGCAGCTTGGCAGGGACCGATCAGCCCCAGCATTTT. It codes for CASSLAGTDQPQHF.

The chain joins TRBV11-2 to TRBJ2-3, with no clear D. The CDR3 extends over 12 amino acids. Germline CDR1 SGHAT, CDR2 FQNNGV. The ends were cut back, 5 bases at V and 4 bases at J, with 7 bases in the middle. The CDR3, as DNA: TGTGCCAGCAGCCCCCAACCAGATACGCAGTATTTT. Translation: CASSPQPDTQYF.

V is TRBV20-1 and J is TRBJ1-2; no clear D. This CDR3 contains 14 residues. V lost 5 bases and J lost 4, with 17 bases in between. From germline, CDR1 is DFQATT and CDR2 SNEGSKA (reference sequence). The CDR3 DNA is TGCAGTGCTCTCACCGGCCCTGACGGCTATGGCTACACCTTC. Translation: CSALTGPDGYGYTF.

About this clonotype itself: A read error is possible here, since a much larger clone lies one base away. The gene calls are TRBV6-2 or TRBV6-3 and TRBJ1-2; TRBD1 agrees at 8 bases. This CDR3 is 14 amino acids long. The V gene end was trimmed by 6 bases and the J gene end by 1 base; junction bases not matched to a gene: 4. Germline-derived CDR1 and CDR2 are MNHEY and SVGEGT. CDR3 region: CASRPTGVNYGYTF. In DNA form, the CDR3 reads TGTGCCAGCAGACCGACAGGGGTTAACTATGGCTACACCTTC.

This clonotype has a handful of counts. The V call is TRBV6-1, the J call TRBJ1-2; no firm D call. Trimming removed 8 bases from V and 8 bases from J, with 21 bases in between. Germline V gene data show CDR1 as MNHNS and CDR2 as SASEGT. The CDR3 is 14 residues long. CDR3 DNA sequence: TGTGCCAGCGGTCCCCAAGAGGGTTGGAGCGGCTACACCTTC. Translation gives CASGPQEGWSGYTF.

There are many counts of this clonotype. The chain combines TRBV28 with TRBJ1-2; D remains ambiguous. V lost 5 bases, J lost 7 bases, and 11 bases lay in between. This CDR3 contains 12 residues. Germline V gene lookup returns CDR1 MDHEN and CDR2 SYDVKM. CDR3 loop: CASSLLNGGYTF. DNA of the CDR3: TGTGCCAGCAGTCTACTCAATGGTGGCTACACCTTC.

This clonotype has at least ten counts. The chain combines TRBV15 with TRBJ1-2; unclear D gene. Germline V lookup: CDR1 LNHNV, CDR2 YYDKDF (reference sequence). Trimming cost V 4 bases and J 1 base, with 10 bases left between them. The CDR3 has 14 residues. The CDR3 coding sequence is TGTGCCACCAGCACGGCCAATCTTAACTATGGCTACACCTTC. Translated: CATSTANLNYGYTF. Filled out from reference TRBV15 and TRBJ1-2, the complete variable domain reads DAMVIQNPRYQVTQFGKPVTLSCSQTLNHNVMYWYQQKSSQAPKLLFHYYDKDFNNEADTPDNFQSRRPNTSFCFLDIRSPGLGDTAMYLCATSTANLNYGYTFGSGTRLTVV.

This clonotype was counted between two and nine times. This CDR3 reads CASSGTENQPQHF. The CDR3, as DNA: TGTGCCAGCAGTGGTACAGAGAATCAGCCCCAGCATTTT. This sequence joins TRBV6-1 and TRBJ1-5; no firm D call. The CDR3 has 13 amino acids. Germline CDR1 MNHNS, CDR2 SASEGT. With 4 bases removed from V and 4 bases from J, the gap between germline ends came to 8 bases.

Many counts were recorded for this clonotype. The rearrangement links TRBV27 to TRBJ1-1, with TRBD1 matching over 9 bases. In germline, CDR1 is MNHEY, CDR2 SMNVEV (reference sequence). J lost 5 bases, V lost 0 bases, and 4 bases had no gene match. The CDR3 consists of 15 residues. In DNA, the CDR3 is TGTGCCAGCAGTTTATCAGGGACAGGGCGGACTGAAGCTTTCTTT. This sequence encodes CASSLSGTGRTEAFF.

This clonotype has a single count. The chain couples TRBV30 to TRBJ1-3; no definite D call. This CDR3 region has 13 residues. The germline V gene encodes CDR1 GTSNPN and CDR2 SVGIG (reference sequence). With 5 bases removed from V and 0 bases from J, the gap between germline ends came to 8 bases. CDR3 in DNA: TGTGCCTGGGGGCTGAACTCTGGAAACACCATATATTTT. This gives the protein CAWGLNSGNTIYF.

The CDR3 protein is CASSYQIMNTEAFF. The CDR3 DNA follows: TGTGCCAGCAGTTACCAGATCATGAACACTGAAGCTTTCTTT. V and J are TRBV6-5 and TRBJ1-1; D not certain. The V end lost 2 bases, the J end lost 0 bases, and 7 bases lay between the germline ends. The CDR3 consists of 14 residues. Germline V lookup: CDR1 MNHEY, CDR2 SVGAGI.

This clonotype was recorded a few times. The chain has TRBV12-3 or TRBV12-4 and TRBJ1-6; D unresolved. The CDR3 contains 15 residues. V dropped 6 bases and J dropped 9 bases, with 18 bases sitting between them. The CDR3, as DNA: TGTGCCAGCAGAGCGACACGAAGGGCCATTTCACCCCTCCACTTT. Its translation: CASRATRRAISPLHF.

This clonotype was seen a handful of times. The gene calls are TRBV20-1 and TRBJ1-6; D possibly corresponds to TRBD1 (5 bases). V lost 1 base and J 10 bases, leaving 17 bases between the germline ends. The CDR3 is 15 residues long. Germline loops: CDR1 DFQATT, CDR2 SNEGSKA (reference sequence). The CDR3: CSARGRQGGNSPLHF. The CDR3 nucleotides read TGCAGTGCTAGAGGGAGGCAGGGCGGGAACTCACCCCTCCACTTT.

The sample holds a few counts of this clonotype. V usage is TRBV12-3 or TRBV12-4 and J usage is TRBJ1-2; 7 nucleotides line up with TRBD1. With 1 base clipped from V and 8 bases from J, the junction kept 4 bases outside the gene matches. The CDR3 loop spans 13 amino acids. CDR3 in amino acids: CASSLGNRGGYTF. The CDR3 DNA follows: TGTGCCAGCAGTTTAGGGAACAGGGGAGGCTACACCTTC.

The gene calls are TRBV5-1 and TRBJ2-7, with TRBD2 identical over 10 bases. V trimming: 8 bases; J trimming: 5 bases; junction bases outside the gene matches: 7. The CDR3 sequence is 13 residues long. The V gene's germline CDR1 is SGHRS and CDR2 YFSETQ. The CDR3 DNA reads TGCGCCAGTACTAGCGGGAATGGGAACGAGCAGTACTTC. As protein: CASTSGNGNEQYF.